The source of this TCR beta chain is a study of cytomegalovirus exposure and HLA in healthy donors. Study as a whole: Assignment to the Caucasian-associated ancestry cluster applied to roughly 80% of the approximately 400 genotyped donors. Whole-study results and caveats: Later genetic work tied a missense DCLRE1C variant to beta-chain V and J trimming. When a later analysis compared HLA-associated TCR beta chains with equally common others, the HLA-associated chains turned out to be more clonally expanded and to have lower generation probabilities.

Comments on this clone: Its target is not known.

Trimming removed 4 bases from V and 9 bases from J; junction bases left unmatched: 10. Germline-derived CDR1 and CDR2 are SGHDT and YYEEEE. The CDR3 has 15 residues. Amplification used 60 Vbeta primers and 13 Jbeta primers. Sequencing used immunoSEQ multiplex PCR; TCRdb keeps in-frame clones, though not all of them. The sample contains about 130,000 clones, 83% of which appear only once. V and J are TRBV5-6 and TRBJ2-1, with 10 bases aligning to TRBD1. Input material: PBMCs. This clonotype was obtained from a woman aged 40 to 49 in good health and CMV-seropositive. The DNA of the CDR3 is TGTGCCAGCAGCATCCCGGGACAGGGGCAAGGTGAGCAGTTCTTC. It yields the protein CASSIPGQGQGEQFF.